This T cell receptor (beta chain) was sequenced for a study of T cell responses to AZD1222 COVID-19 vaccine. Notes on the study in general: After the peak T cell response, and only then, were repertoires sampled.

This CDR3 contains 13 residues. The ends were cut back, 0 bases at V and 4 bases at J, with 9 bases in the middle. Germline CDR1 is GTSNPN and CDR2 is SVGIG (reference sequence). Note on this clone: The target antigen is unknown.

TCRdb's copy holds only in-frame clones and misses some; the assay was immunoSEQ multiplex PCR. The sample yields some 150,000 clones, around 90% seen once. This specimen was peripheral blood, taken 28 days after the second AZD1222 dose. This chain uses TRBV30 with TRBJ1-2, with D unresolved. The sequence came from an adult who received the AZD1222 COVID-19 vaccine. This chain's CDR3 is CAWSVQQSYGYTF. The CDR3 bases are TGTGCCTGGAGTGTACAACAGTCCTATGGCTACACCTTC.